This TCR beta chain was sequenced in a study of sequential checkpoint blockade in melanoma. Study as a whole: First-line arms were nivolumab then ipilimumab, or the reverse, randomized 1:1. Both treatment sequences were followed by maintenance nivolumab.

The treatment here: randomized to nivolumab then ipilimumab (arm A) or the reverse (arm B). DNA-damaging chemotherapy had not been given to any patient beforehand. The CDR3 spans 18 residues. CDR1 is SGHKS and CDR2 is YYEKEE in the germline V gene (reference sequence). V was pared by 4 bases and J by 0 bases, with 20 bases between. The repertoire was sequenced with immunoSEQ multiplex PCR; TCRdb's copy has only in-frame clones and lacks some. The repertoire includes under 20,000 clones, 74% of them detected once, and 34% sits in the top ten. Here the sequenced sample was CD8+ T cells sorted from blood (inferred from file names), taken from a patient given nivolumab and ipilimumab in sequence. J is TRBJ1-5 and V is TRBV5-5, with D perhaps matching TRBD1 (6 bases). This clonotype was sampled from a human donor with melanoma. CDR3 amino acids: CASSPGPGGLYSNQPQHF. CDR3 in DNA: TGTGCCAGCAGCCCCGGGCCCGGGGGGCTATATAGCAATCAGCCCCAGCATTTT.